This T cell receptor (beta chain) comes out of a study of response to subunit inactivated influenza vaccine. The CDR3 has 17 amino acids. From germline, CDR1 is SQVTM and CDR2 ANQGSEA. After removal of 7 bases from V and 4 bases from J, the junction contained 14 bases not matched to a gene. TCRdb ran MiXCR on the RT-PCR reads and lists one entry per CDR3 protein. Among 530,000 or so distinct CDR3 sequences listed, 13% to 15% were seen once. The genes are TRBV29-1 and TRBJ2-2, with 11 positions matching TRBD2. The receptor comes from a man in his fifties who received an inactivated influenza vaccine. Specimen: PBMCs from blood, collected roughly 12 days after vaccination. CDR3 amino acids: CSAGGSGGATFTGELFF. The CDR3 DNA follows: TGCAGCGCTGGGGGTAGCGGGGGGGCGACGTTCACCGGGGAGCTGTTTTTT.